The text below deals with one TCR beta chain. Its target is not known. Trimming stripped 3 bases from V and 3 bases from J, with 16 bases between. CDR1 and CDR2 from the germline V gene are SGHRS and YFSETQ. This CDR3 is 15 amino acids long. The sample belongs to a study of cytomegalovirus exposure and HLA in healthy donors. Study-wide results and limits: Rarity marked most TCR sequences, yet some public TCRs occurred in many donors. Three chains linked to CMV were shown in vitro to be specific for CMV antigens.

The donors were part of the validation cohort, which consisted of roughly 120 subjects and was separate from the first cohort of under 750 subjects. Measured with immunoSEQ multiplex PCR; TCRdb has only the in-frame clones, and not every one. The sample includes around 140,000 clones, about 91% of them seen just once. The chain recombines TRBV5-1 with TRBJ2-7, with D perhaps matching TRBD2 (6 bases). The sequenced sample consisted of PBMCs. The sequence was obtained from a man in his late teens or twenties in good health and CMV-seropositive. The CDR3 DNA follows: TGCGCCAGCAGCTATCAGGGACTGGAGGGCTACGAGCAGTACTTC. Translating gives CASSYQGLEGYEQYF.